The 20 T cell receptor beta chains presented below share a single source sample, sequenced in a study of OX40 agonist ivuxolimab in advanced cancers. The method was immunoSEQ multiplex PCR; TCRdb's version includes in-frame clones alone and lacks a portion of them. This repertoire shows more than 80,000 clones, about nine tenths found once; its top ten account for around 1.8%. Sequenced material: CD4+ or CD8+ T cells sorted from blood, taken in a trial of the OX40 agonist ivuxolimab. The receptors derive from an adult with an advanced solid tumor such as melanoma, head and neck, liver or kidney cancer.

DNA of the CDR3: TGTGCCAGCAGTGAGTTGGGACAGGGGGCAGGAGGCTACACCTTC. Its translation: CASSELGQGAGGYTF. The rearrangement joins TRBV6-1 to TRBJ1-2; TRBD1 matches at 12 bases. There are 15 residues in the CDR3. Germline lookup yields CDR1 MNHNS and CDR2 SASEGT. V lost 3 bases, J lost 8 bases, and 7 bases stayed unmatched.

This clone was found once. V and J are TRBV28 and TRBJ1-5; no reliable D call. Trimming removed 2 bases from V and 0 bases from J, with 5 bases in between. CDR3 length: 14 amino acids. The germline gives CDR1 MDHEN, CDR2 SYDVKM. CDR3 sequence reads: CASSLLYSNQPQHF. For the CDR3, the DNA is TGTGCCAGCAGTTTACTCTATAGCAATCAGCCCCAGCATTTT.

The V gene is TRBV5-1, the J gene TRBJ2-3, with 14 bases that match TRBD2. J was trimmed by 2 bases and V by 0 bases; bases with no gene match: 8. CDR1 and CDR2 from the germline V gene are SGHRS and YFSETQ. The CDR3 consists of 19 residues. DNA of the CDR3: TGCGCCAGCAGCTTGGCGGGACTAGCGGGAGTGGGGGCCACAGATACGCAGTATTTT. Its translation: CASSLAGLAGVGATDTQYF.

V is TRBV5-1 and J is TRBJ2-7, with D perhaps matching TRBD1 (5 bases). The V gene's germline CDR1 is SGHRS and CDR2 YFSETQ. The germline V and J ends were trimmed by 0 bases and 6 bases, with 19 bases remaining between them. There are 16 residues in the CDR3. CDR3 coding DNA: TGCGCCAGCAGCTTGGAGGGGCTAGGGTCTACCAGCGAGCAGTACTTC. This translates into CASSLEGLGSTSEQYF.

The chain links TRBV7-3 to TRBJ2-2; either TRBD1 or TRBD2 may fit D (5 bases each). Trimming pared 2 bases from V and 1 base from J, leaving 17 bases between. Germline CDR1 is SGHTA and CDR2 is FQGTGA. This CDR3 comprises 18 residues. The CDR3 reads CASSLGGVGPLNTGELFF. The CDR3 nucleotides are TGTGCCAGCAGCTTAGGTGGGGTGGGACCATTGAACACCGGGGAGCTGTTTTTT.

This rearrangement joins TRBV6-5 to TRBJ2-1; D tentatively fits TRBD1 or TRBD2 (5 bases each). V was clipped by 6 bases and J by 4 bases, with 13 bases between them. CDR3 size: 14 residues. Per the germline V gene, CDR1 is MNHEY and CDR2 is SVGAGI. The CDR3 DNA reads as TGTGCCAGCAGAACGGGACCCCGTTACAATGAGCAGTTCTTC. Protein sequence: CASRTGPRYNEQFF.

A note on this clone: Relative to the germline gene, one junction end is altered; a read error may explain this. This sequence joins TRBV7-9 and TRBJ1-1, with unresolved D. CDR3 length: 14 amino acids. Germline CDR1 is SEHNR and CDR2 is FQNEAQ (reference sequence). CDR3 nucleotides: TGTGCCAGCAGCTTAGTGCCATCGAACTCTGAAGCTTTCTTT. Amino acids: CASSLVPSNSEAFF.

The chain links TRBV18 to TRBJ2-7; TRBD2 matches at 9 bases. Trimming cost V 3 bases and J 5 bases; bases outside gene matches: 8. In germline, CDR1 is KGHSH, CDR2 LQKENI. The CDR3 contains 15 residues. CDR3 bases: TGTGCCAGCTCACCCCCGGGACTAGCCAGCCACGAGCAGTACTTC. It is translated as CASSPPGLASHEQYF.

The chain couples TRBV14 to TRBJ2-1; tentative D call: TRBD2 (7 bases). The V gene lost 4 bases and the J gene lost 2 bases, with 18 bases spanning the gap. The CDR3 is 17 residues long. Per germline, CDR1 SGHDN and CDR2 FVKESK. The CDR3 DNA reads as TGTGCCAGCAGCCCCAGGAGCGGGACACCCGCCTACAATGAGCAGTTCTTC. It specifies CASSPRSGTPAYNEQFF.

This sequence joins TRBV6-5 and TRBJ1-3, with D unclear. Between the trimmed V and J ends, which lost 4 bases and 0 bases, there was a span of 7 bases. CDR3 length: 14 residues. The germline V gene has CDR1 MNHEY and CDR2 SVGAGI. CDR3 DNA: TGTGCCAGCAGTTTAACCAGCTCTGGAAACACCATATATTTT. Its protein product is CASSLTSSGNTIYF.

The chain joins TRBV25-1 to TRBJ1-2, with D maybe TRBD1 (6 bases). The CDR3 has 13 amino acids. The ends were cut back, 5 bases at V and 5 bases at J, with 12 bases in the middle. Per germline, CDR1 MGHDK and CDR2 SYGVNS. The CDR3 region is CASSFGQGYGYTF. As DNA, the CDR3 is TGTGCCAGCAGTTTCGGCCAGGGGTATGGCTACACCTTC.

Here the CDR3 reads CASSQVQGSNQPQHF. DNA of the CDR3: TGTGCCAGCAGCCAAGTTCAGGGTAGCAATCAGCCCCAGCATTTT. The gene calls are TRBV4-2 and TRBJ1-5, with D perhaps matching TRBD1 (5 bases). The CDR3 is 15 amino acids. The V end was cut by 1 base, the J end by 0 bases, with 7 bases between. Germline V gene data show CDR1 as LGHNA and CDR2 as YNFKEQ.

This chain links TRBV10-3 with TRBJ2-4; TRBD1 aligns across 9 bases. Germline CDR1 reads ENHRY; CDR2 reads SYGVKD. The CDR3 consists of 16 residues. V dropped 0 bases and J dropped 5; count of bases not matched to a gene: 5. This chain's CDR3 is CAISESPGQGQNIQYF. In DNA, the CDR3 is TGTGCCATCAGTGAGTCCCCGGGACAGGGACAAAACATTCAGTACTTC.

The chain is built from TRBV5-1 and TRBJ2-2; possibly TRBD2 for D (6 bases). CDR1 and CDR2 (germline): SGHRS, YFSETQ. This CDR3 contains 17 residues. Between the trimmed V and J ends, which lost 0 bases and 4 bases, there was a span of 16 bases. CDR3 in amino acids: CASSLAGGAAGTGELFF. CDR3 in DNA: TGCGCCAGCAGCTTGGCCGGGGGAGCGGCGGGCACCGGGGAGCTGTTTTTT.

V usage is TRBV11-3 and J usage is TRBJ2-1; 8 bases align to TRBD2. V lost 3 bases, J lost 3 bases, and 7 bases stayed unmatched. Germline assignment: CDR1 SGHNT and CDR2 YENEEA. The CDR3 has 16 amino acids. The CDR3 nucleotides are TGTGCCAGCAGCTTGACTAGCGACAGTGGCTACAATGAGCAGTTCTTC. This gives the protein CASSLTSDSGYNEQFF.

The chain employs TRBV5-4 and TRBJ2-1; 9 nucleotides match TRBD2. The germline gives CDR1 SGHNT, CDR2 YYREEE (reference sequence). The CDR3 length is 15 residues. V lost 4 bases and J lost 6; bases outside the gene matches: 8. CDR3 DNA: TGTGCCAGCAGCCCAGGACTAGCGAGAGGCAATGAGCAGTTCTTC. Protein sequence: CASSPGLARGNEQFF.

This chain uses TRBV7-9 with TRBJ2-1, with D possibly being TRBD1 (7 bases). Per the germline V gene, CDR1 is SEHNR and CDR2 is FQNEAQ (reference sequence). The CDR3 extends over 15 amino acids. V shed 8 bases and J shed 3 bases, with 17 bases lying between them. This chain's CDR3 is CASSPRGTVYNEQFF. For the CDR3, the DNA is TGTGCCAGCTCGCCCCGGGGGACAGTCTACAATGAGCAGTTCTTC.

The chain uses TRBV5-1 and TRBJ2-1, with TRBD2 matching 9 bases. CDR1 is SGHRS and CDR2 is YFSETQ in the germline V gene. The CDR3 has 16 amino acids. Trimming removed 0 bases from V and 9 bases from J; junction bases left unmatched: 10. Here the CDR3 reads CASSLGLASGMGEQFF. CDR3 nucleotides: TGCGCCAGCAGCTTGGGTCTGGCTAGCGGGATGGGTGAGCAGTTCTTC. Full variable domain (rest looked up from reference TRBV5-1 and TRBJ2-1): KAGVTQTPRYLIKTRGQQVTLSCSPISGHRSVSWYQQTPGQGLQFLFEYFSETQRNKGNFPGRFSGRQFSNSRSEMNVSTLELGDSALYLCASSLGLASGMGEQFFGPGTRLTVL.

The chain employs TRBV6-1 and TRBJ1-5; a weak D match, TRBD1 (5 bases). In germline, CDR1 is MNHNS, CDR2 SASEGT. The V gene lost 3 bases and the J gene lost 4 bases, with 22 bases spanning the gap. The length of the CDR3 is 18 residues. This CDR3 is CASSDLVQGGSFNQPQHF. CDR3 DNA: TGTGCCAGCAGTGATTTAGTGCAGGGAGGTTCTTTTAATCAGCCCCAGCATTTT.

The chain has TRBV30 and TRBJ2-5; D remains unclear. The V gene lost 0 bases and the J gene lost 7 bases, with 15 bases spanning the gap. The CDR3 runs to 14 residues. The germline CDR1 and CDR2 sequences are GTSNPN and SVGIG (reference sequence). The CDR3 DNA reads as TGTGCCTGGAGTGTACGAGAGACCCCCAGGACCCAGTACTTC. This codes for CAWSVRETPRTQYF.